Below, 20 T cell receptor beta chains from the same sample are listed, as sequenced in a study of cytotoxic CD8 clonotypes in ibrutinib-treated CLL. TCRdb's copy holds only in-frame clones and misses some; the assay was immunoSEQ multiplex PCR. The sample consists of about 160,000 clones, around 80% of them appearing once. The sample here was PBMCs, taken after 24 months of ibrutinib treatment. These TCRs come from a human donor with chronic lymphocytic leukemia.

This chain links TRBV5-8 with TRBJ1-1; D gene unclear. Between the trimmed V and J ends, which lost 0 bases and 5 bases, there was a span of 2 bases. Germline CDR1 is SGHTS and CDR2 is YDEGEE. The length of the CDR3 is 11 residues. CDR3 sequence (DNA): TGTGCCAGCAGCTTGGCAACTGAAGCTTTCTTT. Its protein product is CASSLATEAFF.

The chain is built from TRBV29-1 and TRBJ2-5, with 7 bases identical to TRBD2. The DNA end lines up better with TRBJ2-7; the J call may be wrong. Germline V CDR1 and CDR2: SQVTM, ANQGSEA. This CDR3 is built from 13 residues. This chain's CDR3 is CSVRASGTYEQYF. The CDR3 region has the DNA TGCAGCGTTCGCGCTAGCGGAACCTACGAGCAGTACTTC.

This sequence joins TRBV6-1 and TRBJ1-5, with TRBD1 matching over 11 bases. Losses at the gene ends were 6 bases for V and 4 bases for J; bases not matched to a gene: 5. The CDR3 spans 15 residues. CDR1 is MNHNS, CDR2 SASEGT, per germline. CDR3 nucleotide sequence: TGTGCCAGCAGGGACAGGGGGCAGTTTAATCAGCCCCAGCATTTT. Its protein is CASRDRGQFNQPQHF.

A remark on this clone: As the CDR3 is not closed by the conserved phenylalanine or tryptophan, this likely results from a read error. It is unclear where the CDR3 begins or ends on the DNA, so no DNA is shown, and the CDR3 is as TCRdb lists it. The chain employs TRBV7-2 and TRBJ1-4; TRBD1 reflects the table's D call only, with no check against the DNA. Germline values: CDR1 SGHTA, CDR2 FQGNSA. The CDR3 spans 13 amino acids, including both terminal residues. CDR3 in amino acids: CASSFTGTGNVFL.

In its sample, this clone was seen once. DNA of the CDR3: TGTGCCAGCAGCCGAGGGGACTCCCCGGCGGGTGAGCAGTTCTTC. The encoded protein is CASSRGDSPAGEQFF. The chain recombines TRBV11-3 with TRBJ2-1; D perhaps matches TRBD2 (6 bases). This CDR3 is 15 amino acids long. CDR1 is SGHNT and CDR2 is YENEEA in the germline V gene. V was trimmed by 5 bases and J by 9 bases, leaving 20 bases between them.

The rearrangement joins TRBV5-1 to TRBJ1-3; D might be TRBD1 (5 bases). The CDR3 runs to 15 residues. V lost 4 bases, J lost 3 bases, and 14 bases lay in between. CDR1 is SGHRS, CDR2 YFSETQ, per germline. CDR3 protein: CASSPTAGHGNTIYF. For the CDR3, the DNA is TGCGCCAGCAGCCCAACCGCAGGGCATGGAAACACCATATATTTT.

The V gene is TRBV5-4, the J gene TRBJ2-3; D is undetermined. In germline, CDR1 is SGHNT, CDR2 YYREEE (reference sequence). The CDR3 sequence is 13 residues long. With 0 bases removed from V and 6 bases from J, the gap between germline ends came to 8 bases. DNA of the CDR3: TGTGCCAGCAGCTTGGCAATGAAGGATACGCAGTATTTT. Protein: CASSLAMKDTQYF.

This clone has more than one count but fewer than ten. The chain recombines TRBV5-1 with TRBJ1-5; D gene ambiguous. V lost 1 base, J lost 2 bases, and 10 bases lay in between. CDR1 is SGHRS and CDR2 is YFSETQ in the germline V gene. The CDR3 is made up of 15 amino acids. This CDR3 is CASSLSTGGNQPQHF. The CDR3 DNA follows: TGCGCCAGCAGCTTGTCCACCGGCGGCAATCAGCCCCAGCATTTT.

The V call is TRBV5-1, the J call TRBJ2-3, with 7 bases aligning to TRBD1. With V trimmed by 2 bases and J by 3 bases, 6 bases remained unmatched. Germline V CDR1 and CDR2: SGHRS, YFSETQ. This CDR3 contains 15 residues. The CDR3 is CASSFRDRYTDTQYF. In DNA, the CDR3 is TGCGCCAGCAGCTTCCGGGACAGATATACAGATACGCAGTATTTT.

The chain links TRBV10-3 to TRBJ1-1, with D possibly TRBD1 on 5 matching bases. CDR3 length equals 13 residues. CDR1 and CDR2 from the germline V gene are ENHRY and SYGVKD. The V gene lost 11 bases and the J gene lost 1 base, with 14 bases spanning the gap. The CDR3 region is CAPMTQGNTEAFF. The CDR3 DNA sequence: TGTGCCCCTATGACCCAGGGGAACACTGAAGCTTTCTTT.

This clone turned up a few times. J is TRBJ1-6 and V is TRBV30; no definite D call. Per the germline V gene, CDR1 is GTSNPN and CDR2 is SVGIG (reference sequence). The CDR3 spans 16 residues. The V end lost 0 bases, the J end lost 6 bases, and 15 bases lay between the germline ends. For the CDR3, the DNA is TGTGCCTGGAGTGTCAGCTGGGGTTCCCCTAATTCACCCCTCCACTTT. It yields the protein CAWSVSWGSPNSPLHF.

This sequence joins TRBV5-1 and TRBJ1-4; D remains ambiguous. The ends were cut back, 3 bases at V and 5 bases at J, with 11 bases in the middle. Germline CDR1 reads SGHRS; CDR2 reads YFSETQ. The CDR3 is made up of 14 amino acids. The CDR3 spells CASSSPGQNEKLFF. Written as DNA, the CDR3 is TGCGCCAGCAGCTCCCCGGGCCAGAATGAAAAACTGTTTTTT.

The chain joins TRBV25-1 to TRBJ1-2; a weak D match, TRBD1 (5 bases). The CDR3 is 14 amino acids. Germline CDR1 reads MGHDK; CDR2 reads SYGVNS. Trimming removed 3 bases from V and 5 bases from J, with 13 bases in between. The CDR3 coding sequence is TGTGCCAGCAGTGAGGGGGACCAAGGATATGGCTACACCTTC. This encodes CASSEGDQGYGYTF.

Only a few counts were recorded for this clone. V and J are TRBV7-9 and TRBJ1-6, with TRBD1 matching over 7 bases. The CDR3 contains 15 residues. CDR1 SEHNR and CDR2 FQNEAQ come from the germline V gene (reference sequence). Trimming removed 5 bases from V and 3 bases from J; junction bases left unmatched: 4. As DNA, the CDR3 is TGTGCCAGCAGCCGCCGGGACAGCTATAATTCACCCCTCCACTTT. Residues: CASSRRDSYNSPLHF.

V and J are TRBV19 and TRBJ2-4; the D is unclear. Trimming stripped 1 base from V and 1 base from J, with 11 bases between. Germline V gene sequence: CDR1 LNHDA, CDR2 SQIVND (reference sequence). This CDR3 region has 16 residues. Here the CDR3 DNA reads TGTGCCAGTAGTATAGTTCGCGGTCACGCCAAAAACATTCAGTACTTC. Its protein is CASSIVRGHAKNIQYF.

This chain uses TRBV28 with TRBJ2-7, with 9 bases lining up with TRBD2. This CDR3 spans 17 amino acids. V trimming: 4 bases; J trimming: 6 bases; junction bases outside the gene matches: 16. CDR1 and CDR2 (germline): MDHEN, SYDVKM. Here the CDR3 DNA reads TGTGCCAGCAGTTCCCTGACTAGCGGAACTTTAAGTAGCGAGCAGTACTTC. Protein sequence: CASSSLTSGTLSSEQYF.

The chain links TRBV9 to TRBJ1-5; a weak D match, TRBD1 (6 bases). V lost 4 bases and J 2 bases, leaving 19 bases between the germline ends. CDR3 length: 17 residues. Germline V gene data show CDR1 as SGDLS and CDR2 as YYNGEE. The CDR3 DNA reads as TGTGCCAGCAGCCCAGGTGCGGGGGGCGCGGGCAATCAGCCCCAGCATTTT. It translates to CASSPGAGGAGNQPQHF.

V is TRBV30 and J is TRBJ1-2; D is perhaps TRBD1 (6 bases). Trimming removed 3 bases at V and 8 bases at J, with 16 bases between. Per germline, CDR1 GTSNPN and CDR2 SVGIG (reference sequence). This CDR3 contains 13 residues. CDR3 DNA: TGTGCCTGGAGCAATCAACCCACAGGGGGCTACACCTTC. Translated: CAWSNQPTGGYTF.

The V gene is TRBV5-4, the J gene TRBJ1-1; no clear D. Germline CDR1 and CDR2: SGHNT and YYREEE (reference sequence). V lost 2 bases and J 5 bases, leaving 16 bases between the germline ends. The CDR3 spans 15 residues. CDR3 coding DNA: TGTGCCAGCAGCTTCTACATGAGGAGGGTAACTGAAGCTTTCTTT. This sequence encodes CASSFYMRRVTEAFF.

This rearrangement joins TRBV5-1 to TRBJ2-2; D is undetermined. The germline gives CDR1 SGHRS, CDR2 YFSETQ. The CDR3 totals 16 residues. With 0 bases removed from V and 4 bases from J, the gap between germline ends came to 13 bases. CDR3 sequence: CASSLGARLGTGELFF. CDR3 in DNA: TGCGCCAGCAGCTTGGGGGCGAGGCTTGGCACCGGGGAGCTGTTTTTT.